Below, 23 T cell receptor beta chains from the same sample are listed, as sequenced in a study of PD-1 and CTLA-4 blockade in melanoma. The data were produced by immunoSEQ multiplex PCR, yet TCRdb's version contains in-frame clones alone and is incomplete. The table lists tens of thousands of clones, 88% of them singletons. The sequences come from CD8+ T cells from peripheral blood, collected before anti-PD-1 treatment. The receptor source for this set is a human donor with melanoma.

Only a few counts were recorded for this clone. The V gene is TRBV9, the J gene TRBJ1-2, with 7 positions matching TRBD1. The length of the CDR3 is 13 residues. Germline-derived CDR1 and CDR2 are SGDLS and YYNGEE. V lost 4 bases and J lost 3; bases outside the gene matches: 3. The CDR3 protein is CASSTGTDYGYTF. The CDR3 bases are TGTGCCAGCAGCACTGGGACAGACTATGGCTACACCTTC.

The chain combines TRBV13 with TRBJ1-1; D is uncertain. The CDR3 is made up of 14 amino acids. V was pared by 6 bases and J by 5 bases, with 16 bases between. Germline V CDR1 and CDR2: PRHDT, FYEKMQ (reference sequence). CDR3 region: CASRTVVGTTEAFF. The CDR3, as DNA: TGTGCCAGCAGGACTGTAGTGGGAACAACTGAAGCTTTCTTT.

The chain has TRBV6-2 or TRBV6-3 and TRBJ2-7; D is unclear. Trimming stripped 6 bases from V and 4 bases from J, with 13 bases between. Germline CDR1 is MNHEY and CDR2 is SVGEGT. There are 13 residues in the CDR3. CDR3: CASSAVRGYEQYF. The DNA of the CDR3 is TGTGCCAGCAGCGCTGTTCGAGGTTACGAGCAGTACTTC.

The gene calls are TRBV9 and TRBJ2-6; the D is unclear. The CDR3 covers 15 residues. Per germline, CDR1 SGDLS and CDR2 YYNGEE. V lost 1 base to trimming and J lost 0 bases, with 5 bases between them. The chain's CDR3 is CASSVPSSGANVLTF. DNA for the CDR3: TGTGCCAGCAGCGTACCATCCTCTGGGGCCAACGTCCTGACTTTC.

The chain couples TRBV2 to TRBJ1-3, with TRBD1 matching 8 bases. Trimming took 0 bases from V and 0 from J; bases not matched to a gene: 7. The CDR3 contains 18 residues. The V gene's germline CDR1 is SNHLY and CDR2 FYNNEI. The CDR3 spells CASSEAPGGPSSGNTIYF. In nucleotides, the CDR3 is TGTGCCAGCAGTGAAGCCCCAGGGGGCCCGAGCTCTGGAAACACCATATATTTT.

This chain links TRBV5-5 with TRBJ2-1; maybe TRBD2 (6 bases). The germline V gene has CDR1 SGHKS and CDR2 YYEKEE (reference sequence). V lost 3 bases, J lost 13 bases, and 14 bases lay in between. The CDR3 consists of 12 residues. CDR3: CASSSGLADQFF. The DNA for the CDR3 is TGTGCCAGCAGCTCGGGACTCGCAGACCAGTTCTTC.

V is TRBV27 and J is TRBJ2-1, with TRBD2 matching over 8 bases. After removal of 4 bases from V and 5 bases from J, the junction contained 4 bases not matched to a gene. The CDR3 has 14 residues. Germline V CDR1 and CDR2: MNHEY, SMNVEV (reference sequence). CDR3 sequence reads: CASSWTSPNNEQFF. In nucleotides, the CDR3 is TGTGCCAGCAGTTGGACTAGCCCGAACAATGAGCAGTTCTTC.

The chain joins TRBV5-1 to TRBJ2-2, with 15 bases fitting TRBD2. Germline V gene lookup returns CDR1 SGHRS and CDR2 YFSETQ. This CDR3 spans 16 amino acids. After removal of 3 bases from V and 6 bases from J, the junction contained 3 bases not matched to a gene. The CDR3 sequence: CASSWTSGGAAGELFF. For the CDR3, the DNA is TGCGCCAGCAGCTGGACTAGCGGGGGGGCCGCCGGGGAGCTGTTTTTT.

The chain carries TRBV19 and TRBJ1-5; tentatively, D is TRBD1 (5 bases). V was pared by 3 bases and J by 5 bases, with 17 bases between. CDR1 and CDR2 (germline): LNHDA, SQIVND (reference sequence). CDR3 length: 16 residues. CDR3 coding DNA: TGTGCCAGTAGTATTTGGGACGGGGATAACTATCAGCCCCAGCATTTT. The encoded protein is CASSIWDGDNYQPQHF.

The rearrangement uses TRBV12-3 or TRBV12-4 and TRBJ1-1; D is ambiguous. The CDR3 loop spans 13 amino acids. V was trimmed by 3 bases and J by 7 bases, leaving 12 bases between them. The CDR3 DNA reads TGTGCCAGCAGTTTTCGGGTTGATGGTGAAGCTTTCTTT. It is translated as CASSFRVDGEAFF.

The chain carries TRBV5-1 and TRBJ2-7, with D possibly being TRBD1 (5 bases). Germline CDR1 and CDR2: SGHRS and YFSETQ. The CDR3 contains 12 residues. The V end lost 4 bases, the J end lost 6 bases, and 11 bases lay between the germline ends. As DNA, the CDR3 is TGCGCCAGCAGCCCGCCGGACACCGAGCAGTACTTC. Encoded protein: CASSPPDTEQYF. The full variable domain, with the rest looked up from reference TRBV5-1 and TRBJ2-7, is KAGVTQTPRYLIKTRGQQVTLSCSPISGHRSVSWYQQTPGQGLQFLFEYFSETQRNKGNFPGRFSGRQFSNSRSEMNVSTLELGDSALYLCASSPPDTEQYFGPGTRLTVT.

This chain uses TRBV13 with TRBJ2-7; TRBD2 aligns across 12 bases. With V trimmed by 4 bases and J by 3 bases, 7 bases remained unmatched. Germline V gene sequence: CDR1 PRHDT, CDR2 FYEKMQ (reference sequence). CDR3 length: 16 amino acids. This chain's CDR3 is CASSSRTSGIHYEQYF. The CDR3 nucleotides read TGTGCCAGCAGCTCCAGGACTAGCGGGATCCACTACGAGCAGTACTTC.

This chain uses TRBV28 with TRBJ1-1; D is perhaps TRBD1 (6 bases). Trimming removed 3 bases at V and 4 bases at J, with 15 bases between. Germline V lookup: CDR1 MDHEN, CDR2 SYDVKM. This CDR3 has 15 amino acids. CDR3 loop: CASSFSPEGGTEAFF. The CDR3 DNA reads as TGTGCCAGCAGTTTTAGCCCCGAAGGGGGCACTGAAGCTTTCTTT.

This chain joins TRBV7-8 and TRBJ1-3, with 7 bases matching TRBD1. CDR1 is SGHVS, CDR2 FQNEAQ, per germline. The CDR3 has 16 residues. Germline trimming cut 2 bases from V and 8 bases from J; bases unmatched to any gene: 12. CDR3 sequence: CASSLFPGQLGDTIYF. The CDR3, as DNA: TGTGCCAGCAGCTTATTCCCGGGACAGCTCGGGGACACCATATATTTT.

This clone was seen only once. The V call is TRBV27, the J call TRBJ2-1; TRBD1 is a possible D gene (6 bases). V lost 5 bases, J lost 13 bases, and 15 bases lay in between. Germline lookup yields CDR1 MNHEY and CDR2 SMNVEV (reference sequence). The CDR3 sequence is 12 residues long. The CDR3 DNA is TGTGCCAGCAGTGGGGGCCTTTCTGGCCAGTTCTTC. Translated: CASSGGLSGQFF.

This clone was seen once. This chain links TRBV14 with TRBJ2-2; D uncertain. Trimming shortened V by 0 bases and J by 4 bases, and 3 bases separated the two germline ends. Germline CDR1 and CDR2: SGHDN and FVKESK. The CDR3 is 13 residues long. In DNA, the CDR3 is TGTGCCAGCAGCCAAGATTCCACCGGGGAGCTGTTTTTT. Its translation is CASSQDSTGELFF.

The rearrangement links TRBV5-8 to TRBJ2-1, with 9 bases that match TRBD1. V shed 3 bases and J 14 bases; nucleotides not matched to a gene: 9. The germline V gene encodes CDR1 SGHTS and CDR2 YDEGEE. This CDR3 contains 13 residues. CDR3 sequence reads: CASSWDTGTGKFF. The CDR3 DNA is TGTGCCAGCAGCTGGGATACCGGGACAGGGAAGTTCTTC.

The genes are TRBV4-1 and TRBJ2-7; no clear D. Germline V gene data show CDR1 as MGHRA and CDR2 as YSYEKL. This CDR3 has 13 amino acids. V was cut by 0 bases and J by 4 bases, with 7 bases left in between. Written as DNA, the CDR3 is TGCGCCAGCAGCCAAGATGGACGGTACGAGCAGTACTTC. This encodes CASSQDGRYEQYF.

CDR3 in DNA: TGTGCCAGCAGCCAGTCAGGGGAGCAGTACTTC. It encodes CASSQSGEQYF. The genes are TRBV28 and TRBJ2-7, with D maybe TRBD1 (5 bases). Per the germline V gene, CDR1 is MDHEN and CDR2 is SYDVKM. CDR3 length: 11 amino acids. The V end was cut by 6 bases, the J end by 7 bases, with 10 bases between.

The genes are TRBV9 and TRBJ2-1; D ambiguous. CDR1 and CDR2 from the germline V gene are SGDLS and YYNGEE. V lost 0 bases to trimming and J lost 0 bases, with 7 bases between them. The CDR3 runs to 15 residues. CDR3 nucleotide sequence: TGTGCCAGCAGCGTAGACGTTCGCTCCTACAATGAGCAGTTCTTC. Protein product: CASSVDVRSYNEQFF.

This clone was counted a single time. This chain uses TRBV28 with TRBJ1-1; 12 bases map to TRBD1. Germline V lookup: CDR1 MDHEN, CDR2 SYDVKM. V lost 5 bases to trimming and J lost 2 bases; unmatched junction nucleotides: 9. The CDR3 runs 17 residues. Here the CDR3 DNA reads TGTGCCAGCAGTCCACCAGGGACAGGGGGCCGAAACACTGAAGCTTTCTTT. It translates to CASSPPGTGGRNTEAFF. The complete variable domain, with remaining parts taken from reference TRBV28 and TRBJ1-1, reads DVKVTQSSRYLVKRTGEKVFLECVQDMDHENMFWYRQDPGLGLRLIYFSYDVKMKEKGDIPEGYSVSREKKERFSLILESASTNQTSMYLCASSPPGTGGRNTEAFFGQGTRLTVV.

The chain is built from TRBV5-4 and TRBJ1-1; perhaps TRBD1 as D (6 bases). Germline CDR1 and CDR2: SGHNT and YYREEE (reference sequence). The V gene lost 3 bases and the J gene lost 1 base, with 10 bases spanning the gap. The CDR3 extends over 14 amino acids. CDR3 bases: TGTGCCAGCAGCTCAGACAGGCCGAACACTGAAGCTTTCTTT. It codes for CASSSDRPNTEAFF.

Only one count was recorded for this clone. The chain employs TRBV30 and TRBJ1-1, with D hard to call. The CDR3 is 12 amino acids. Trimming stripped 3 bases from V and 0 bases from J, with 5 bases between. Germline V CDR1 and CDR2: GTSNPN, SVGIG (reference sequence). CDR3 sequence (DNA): TGTGCCTGGAGCGAAATGAACACTGAAGCTTTCTTT. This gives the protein CAWSEMNTEAFF.